Listed below are T cell receptor beta chains from one sample, sequenced in a study of blood T cell repertoires in COVID-19. Sequenced by immunoSEQ multiplex PCR; TCRdb stores in-frame clones only, minus some. Counted here are about 7,000 clones, over 75% occurring once; the ten biggest clones make up over 20%. Sequenced input: peripheral blood. These TCRs come from a human donor in a cohort sampled during active COVID-19. The CDR3 runs from the conserved cysteine through the conserved F or W. A D gene is named only where the DNA matches it firmly. Rows may omit the clone size; those that give it use once, few, many or a size class.

cdr3_length j_call d_call v_call clone_size cdr3_nt cdr3_aa
13 TRBJ2-2 . TRBV5-1 . TGCGCCAGCAGCCGACAGGAGACCGGGGAGCTGTTTTTT CASSRQETGELFF
15 TRBJ2-5 TRBD2 TRBV5-4 once TGTGCCAGCAGCTTGGCCCTCGGGGGGAGGGAGACCCAGTACTTC CASSLALGGRETQYF
15 TRBJ1-4 . TRBV6-1 once TGTGCCAGCAGTGAATACGCGGGGAGTAATGAAAAACTGTTTTTT CASSEYAGSNEKLFF
15 TRBJ1-1 TRBD1 TRBV28 . TGTGCCAGCGGGGACAGGCTAGGTTGGGCCACTGAAGCTTTCTTT CASGDRLGWATEAFF
15 TRBJ1-1 TRBD1 TRBV7-6 . TGTGCCAGCAGCTTAGGGACAGGGGCGGACACTGAAGCTTTCTTT CASSLGTGADTEAFF
14 TRBJ2-5 TRBD2 TRBV6-5 . TGTGCCAGCAACCGGCGGGAGGGCCGAGAGACCCAGTACTTC CASNRREGRETQYF
14 TRBJ2-5 TRBD2 TRBV11-2 . TGTGCCAGCAGATTAGCGGGAGGCAGAGAGACCCAGTACTTC CASRLAGGRETQYF
15 TRBJ2-7 . TRBV2 . TGTGCCACCGAATGGGGGGACGTGAGCTCCTACGAGCAGTACTTC CATEWGDVSSYEQYF
14 TRBJ2-4 . TRBV7-2 . TGTGCCAGCAGCTTTGGCCCCAGAGGGAGCATTCAGTACTTC CASSFGPRGSIQYF
16 TRBJ1-6 . TRBV5-3 . TGTGAGGTGGGGCAGTGTGGAAGCTCCTATAATTCACCCCTCCACTTT CEVGQCGSSYNSPLHF
15 TRBJ1-4 . TRBV6-2/TRBV6-3 . TGTGCCAGCAGTCCCGGACAGTCAACTAATGAAAAACTGTTTTTT CASSPGQSTNEKLFF
15 TRBJ1-6 . TRBV18 once TGTGCCAGCTCACCAATCAGGGCAGCAAATTCACCCCTCCACTTT CASSPIRAANSPLHF
14 TRBJ1-2 . TRBV5-1 . TGCGCCAGCACCCCGCTACAGGGATCAGAGGGCTACACCTTC CASTPLQGSEGYTF
18 TRBJ2-2 TRBD1 TRBV6-6 . TGTGCCAGCAGTCAAAAGCACCGGGACAGGGGTAAAGGAGGGGAGCTGTTTTTT CASSQKHRDRGKGGELFF
16 TRBJ2-3 TRBD2 TRBV6-2/TRBV6-3 . TGTGCCAGCAGTTACCGAGTAGCGGGATACACAGATACGCAGTATTTT CASSYRVAGYTDTQYF
14 TRBJ2-7 . TRBV27 . TGTGCCAGCAGCATTAACAGGGTTTGGAACGAGCAGTACTTC CASSINRVWNEQYF
16 TRBJ2-3 . TRBV18 . TGTGCCAGCTCGGCCTCCGGGGGGCGGAGCACAGATACGCAGTATTTT CASSASGGRSTDTQYF
14 TRBJ1-1 . TRBV7-9 . TGTGCCAGCAGCCAGCGACAGACGAACACTGAAGCTTTCTTT CASSQRQTNTEAFF
16 TRBJ2-2 TRBD1 TRBV7-6 few TGTGCCAGCAGCTTCGGGACAGGGGGTTCCACCGGGGAGCTGTTTTTT CASSFGTGGSTGELFF
13 TRBJ2-5 TRBD1 TRBV5-1 once TGCGCCAGCAGCTTGGAGACAGGGGAGACCCAGTACTTC CASSLETGETQYF
14 TRBJ1-4 . TRBV3-1/TRBV3-2 . TGTGCCAGCAGCCAAACAAGGGGGAATGAAAAACTGTTTTTT CASSQTRGNEKLFF
15 TRBJ1-5 TRBD1 TRBV6-5 once TGTGCCAGTCTAAAAGACAGGGGTCGCAATCAGCCCCAGCATTTT CASLKDRGRNQPQHF
14 TRBJ2-3 . TRBV6-5 . TGTGCCAGCAGTTATAGCCAGGGGGGAGATACGCAGTATTTT CASSYSQGGDTQYF
13 TRBJ2-5 . TRBV5-8 . TGTGCCAGCAGACCCGGGACTGTAGAGACCCAGTACTTC CASRPGTVETQYF
16 TRBJ2-3 TRBD2 TRBV18 . TGTGCCAGCTCACCACCAACTAGCGGTAGCACAGATACGCAGTATTTT CASSPPTSGSTDTQYF
11 TRBJ2-7 . TRBV29-1 . TGCAGCGTTGTTGTCCAGTACGAGCAGTACTTC CSVVVQYEQYF
16 TRBJ1-2 TRBD1 TRBV4-1 . TGCGCCAGCAGCCAAGATGACAGGGCCCCAACCTATGGCTACACCTTC CASSQDDRAPTYGYTF
13 TRBJ1-4 . TRBV4-1 few TGCGCCAGCAGCCAAGGCACCAGAGAAAAACTGTTTTTT CASSQGTREKLFF
16 TRBJ1-6 TRBD1 TRBV7-2 . TGTGCCAGCAGCTTATTTGCGGGACAGGGGAATTCACCCCTCCACTTT CASSLFAGQGNSPLHF
16 TRBJ1-2 TRBD1 TRBV5-1 . TGCGCCAGCAGCTTGGGCCGGGACAGGGGGCTTGATGGCTACACCTTC CASSLGRDRGLDGYTF
15 TRBJ2-3 . TRBV2 . TGTGCCAGCAGGCGGGGGCGGGGCAGCACAGATACGCAGTATTTT CASRRGRGSTDTQYF
19 TRBJ1-5 TRBD1 TRBV4-3 . TGCGCCAGCAGCCAAGTTCTAAGGTTAGACAGGGGTAGCAATCAGCCCCAGCATTTT CASSQVLRLDRGSNQPQHF
13 TRBJ2-7 TRBD1 TRBV19 . TGTGCCAGTAGTATCGACAGGGCAGGCGAGCAGTACTTC CASSIDRAGEQYF
14 TRBJ2-5 TRBD1 TRBV18 . TGTGCCAGCTCACAGGGACAGGACCAAGAGACCCAGTACTTC CASSQGQDQETQYF
15 TRBJ1-5 . TRBV24-1 . TGTGCCCGTGGGGCGAAGACGATCGGCAATCAGCCCCAGCATTTT CARGAKTIGNQPQHF
15 TRBJ1-5 . TRBV7-2 few TGTGCCAGCAGCCCAGTGAGGCAGTTCAATCAGCCCCAGCATTTT CASSPVRQFNQPQHF
15 TRBJ1-1 . TRBV7-2 . TGTGCCAGCAGCTCGGGGGGGTTAATAAACACTGAAGCTTTCTTT CASSSGGLINTEAFF
17 TRBJ2-1 . TRBV19 . TGTGCCAGTAGTATACTGCCGCCAGGGAACACCTACAATGAGCAGTTCTTC CASSILPPGNTYNEQFF
13 TRBJ2-1 . TRBV6-5 . TGTGCCAGCCGACGGGACATATACAATGAGCAGTTCTTC CASRRDIYNEQFF
13 TRBJ2-1 . TRBV7-3 . TGTGCCAGCAGCTTAGACGCGGTGAATGAGCAGTTCTTC CASSLDAVNEQFF
18 TRBJ2-2 TRBD1 TRBV19 once TGTGCCAGTAGTACCGACAGGGCGGTTGACCCGACGGCCGGGGAGCTGTTTTTT CASSTDRAVDPTAGELFF
15 TRBJ1-5 . TRBV5-5 . TGTGCCAGCACCCTGACAGGATTATTCAATCAGCCCCAGCATTTT CASTLTGLFNQPQHF
15 TRBJ2-4 TRBD2 TRBV28 . TGTGCCAGCAATGAAGCGGGAGGAGCCAAAAACATTCAGTACTTC CASNEAGGAKNIQYF
14 TRBJ1-5 . TRBV27 . TGTGCCAGCAGTATTACAGGGTTGACGCAGCCCCAGCATTTT CASSITGLTQPQHF
15 TRBJ2-2 . TRBV28 . TGTGCCAGCAGTTTAGAGACAGACGATACCGGGGAGCTGTTTTTT CASSLETDDTGELFF
15 TRBJ2-1 TRBD2 TRBV7-2 . TGTGCCAGCAGCTTACAGCGGGGCTCCTACAATGAGCAGTTCTTC CASSLQRGSYNEQFF
13 TRBJ2-7 TRBD1 TRBV28 . TGTGCCAGCAGTTTTGACAGGGGATACGAGCAGTACTTC CASSFDRGYEQYF
14 TRBJ2-2 TRBD2 TRBV28 once TGTGCCAGCAAGGGACTAGCGGGATCCGGGGAGCTGTTTTTT CASKGLAGSGELFF
12 TRBJ2-1 . TRBV2 . TGTGCCAGCAGTGAGGGGGCGGGTGAGCAGTTCTTC CASSEGAGEQFF
16 TRBJ2-7 TRBD1 TRBV7-2 . TGTGCCAGCAGCCGTTCAGGGGGCCCAAACTCCTACGAGCAGTACTTC CASSRSGGPNSYEQYF
13 TRBJ1-2 TRBD1 TRBV7-2 . TGTGCCAGCAAGAAGGGACAGAACTATGGCTACACCTTC CASKKGQNYGYTF
15 TRBJ1-5 . TRBV6-5 . TGTGCCAGCAGTTACAGCGGGAATAGCAATCAGCCCCAGCATTTT CASSYSGNSNQPQHF
16 TRBJ2-1 TRBD2 TRBV4-2 . TGTGCCAGCAGCCGCTCTAGCGGGAGGGTAGGAAATGAGCAGTTCTTC CASSRSSGRVGNEQFF
14 TRBJ1-6 . TRBV7-9 . TGTGCCAGCAGCTCTTCAGGGGCAGAACCTCCCCTCCACTTT CASSSSGAEPPLHF
13 TRBJ2-5 TRBD2 TRBV11-3 few TGTGCCAGCAGCCGGACTAGCCAAGAGACCCAGTACTTC CASSRTSQETQYF
14 TRBJ1-4 TRBD1 TRBV2 . TGTGCCAGCAGCGACAGGGTGCTGGCTGAAAAACTGTTTTTT CASSDRVLAEKLFF